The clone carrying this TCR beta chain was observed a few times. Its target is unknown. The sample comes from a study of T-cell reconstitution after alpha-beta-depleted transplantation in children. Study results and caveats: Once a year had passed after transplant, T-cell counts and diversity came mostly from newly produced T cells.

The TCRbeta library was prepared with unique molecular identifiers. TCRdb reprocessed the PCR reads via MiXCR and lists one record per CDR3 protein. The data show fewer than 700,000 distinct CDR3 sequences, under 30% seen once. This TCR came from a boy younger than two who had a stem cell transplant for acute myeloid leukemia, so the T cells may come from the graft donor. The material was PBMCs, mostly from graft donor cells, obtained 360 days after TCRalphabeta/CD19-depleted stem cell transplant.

The CDR3 is CSGRVPEKETQYF. The DNA for the CDR3 is TGCAGTGGGCGGGTACCAGAGAAAGAGACCCAGTACTTC. The rearrangement uses TRBV20-1 and TRBJ2-5; possible D gene TRBD2, 5 bases. V was trimmed by 7 bases and J by 3 bases, leaving 15 bases between them. Germline V gene lookup returns CDR1 DFQATT and CDR2 SNEGSKA (reference sequence). The CDR3 loop spans 13 amino acids.